These T cell receptor beta chains were read from a single sample in a study of identical twins. TCRdb re-analysed the 5' RACE reads in MiXCR, keeping a single row per CDR3 protein. The sample includes about 530,000 distinct CDR3 sequences, 20% to 25% of them seen just once. The same sample was also studied in work on yellow fever vaccine responses in identical twins.

Sequencing was carried out using CD4+ T cells sorted from blood. These receptors were obtained from a woman younger than 30 in good health. Both conserved end residues are trimmed from each CDR3.

j_call cdr3_length v_call cdr3_aa
TRBJ2-3 13 TRBV5-1 ASSSAGDRTDTQY
TRBJ2-3 14 TRBV12-3/TRBV12-4 ASSGGSGSSTDKQY
TRBJ1-1 11 TRBV6-5 ASSYMERTEAF
TRBJ2-5 14 TRBV5-1 ASSLAMFRSGETQY
TRBJ1-1 12 TRBV12-3/TRBV12-4 ASTRTGVGTEAF
TRBJ2-1 11 TRBV20-1 SANQQGGNEQF
TRBJ1-2 12 TRBV12-3/TRBV12-4 ASSRRVPNYGYT
TRBJ1-1 11 TRBV11-1 ASSLPPRAEAF
TRBJ2-1 11 TRBV6-6 ASSYTTGGEQF
TRBJ2-1 12 TRBV19 ASSMPGTYNEQF
TRBJ2-7 17 TRBV20-1 SARDRGTSGSLSSYEQY
TRBJ2-2 13 TRBV12-3/TRBV12-4 ASSQTGRGTGELF
TRBJ2-5 9 TRBV12-3/TRBV12-4 ASSPAYAQY
TRBJ2-1 9 TRBV11-2 ASSLHREQF
TRBJ1-2 10 TRBV29-1 SVLDRGDGYT
TRBJ1-1 13 TRBV7-9 ASSLGRTGNTEAF
TRBJ2-2 13 TRBV3-1 ASSQAGVYTGELF
TRBJ1-4 13 TRBV18 ASSPPRQNNEKLF
TRBJ1-3 12 TRBV29-1 SVGDSFSGNTIY
TRBJ2-4 12 TRBV7-9 ASSPGTGIDIQY
TRBJ1-1 12 TRBV6-5 ASSYQEVNTEAF
TRBJ2-1 10 TRBV12-3/TRBV12-4 ASSTHTGTSN
TRBJ1-1 13 TRBV5-5 ASSQSGTGNTEAF
TRBJ2-3 13 TRBV18 ASSPPAMITDTQY
TRBJ2-1 14 TRBV12-3/TRBV12-4 ASSSLASGSSREQF
TRBJ1-5 11 TRBV2 ASSGQSYQPQH